Listed here is a single TCR beta chain. The sample is drawn from a study of blood T cells in healthy people across ages. The germline gives CDR1 SGHTA, CDR2 FQGTGA. The CDR3 consists of 17 residues. Trimming cost V 4 bases and J 2 bases, with 15 bases left between them. Together with a sample-barcoded 5' primer, a J-beta primer mix was included in a second PCR lasting about 6 to 12 cycles. TCRdb recomputed calls from the 5' RACE reads with MiXCR, one row per CDR3 protein. The sample consists of under 700,000 distinct CDR3 sequences, 24% of them appearing once. This sample was also put to use in a study of T cells of mothers and their children.

The sequencing sample was made of blood. This TCR derives from a boy aged 10-17 years in good health. This chain uses TRBV7-3 with TRBJ2-6, with D perhaps matching TRBD1 (5 bases). In nucleotides, the CDR3 is TGTGCCAGCAGCTCCAGAACAGCAGGGACTGGGGCCAACGTCCTGACTTTC. Translation: CASSSRTAGTGANVLTF.